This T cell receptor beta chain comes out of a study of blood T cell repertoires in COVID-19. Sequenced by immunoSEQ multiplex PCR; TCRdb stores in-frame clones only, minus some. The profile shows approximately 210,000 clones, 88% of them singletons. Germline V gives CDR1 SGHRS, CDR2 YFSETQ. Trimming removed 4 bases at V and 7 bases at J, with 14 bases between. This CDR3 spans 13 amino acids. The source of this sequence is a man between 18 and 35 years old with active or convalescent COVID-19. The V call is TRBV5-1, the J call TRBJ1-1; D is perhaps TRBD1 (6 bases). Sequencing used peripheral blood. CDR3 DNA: TGCGCCAGCAGCGAGCAGGGGTACAGTGAAGCTTTCTTT. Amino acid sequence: CASSEQGYSEAFF.